The present TCR beta chain was sequenced within a study of cytomegalovirus exposure and HLA in healthy donors. The study's findings and limits: Across all donors, roughly uniform sequencing depth was an assumption of the presence/absence analyses. An analysis that came later showed most CMV-associated TCR beta chains appearing HLA-restricted. Data from an earlier analysis indicated that most TCR beta V segments were productive either about 87% or about 30% of the time.

V was cut by 2 bases and J by 3 bases, with 11 bases left in between. The CDR3 contains 14 residues. Germline V lookup: CDR1 SGHTA, CDR2 FQGTGA. The PCR made use of 60 Vbeta and 13 Jbeta primers. The table came from immunoSEQ multiplex PCR; TCRdb's copy has only in-frame clones and leaves some out. The table shows nearly 110,000 clones, with approximately 81% occurring only once. Of note for this clone: Antigen unknown.

The clonotype was recovered from a man between 25 and 39 years old in good health and CMV-seronegative. The sequencing input was PBMCs. The gene calls are TRBV7-3 and TRBJ2-7; tentatively, D is TRBD2 (6 bases). The CDR3 protein is CASSLGLGGYEQYF. The DNA of the CDR3 is TGTGCCAGCAGCTTAGGACTGGGGGGCTACGAGCAGTACTTC. The variable domain in full, completed from reference TRBV7-3 and TRBJ2-7, reads GAGVSQTPSNKVTEKGKYVELRCDPISGHTALYWYRQSLGQGPEFLIYFQGTGAADDSGLPNDRFFAVRPEGSVSTLKIQRTERGDSAVYLCASSLGLGGYEQYFGPGTRLTVT.